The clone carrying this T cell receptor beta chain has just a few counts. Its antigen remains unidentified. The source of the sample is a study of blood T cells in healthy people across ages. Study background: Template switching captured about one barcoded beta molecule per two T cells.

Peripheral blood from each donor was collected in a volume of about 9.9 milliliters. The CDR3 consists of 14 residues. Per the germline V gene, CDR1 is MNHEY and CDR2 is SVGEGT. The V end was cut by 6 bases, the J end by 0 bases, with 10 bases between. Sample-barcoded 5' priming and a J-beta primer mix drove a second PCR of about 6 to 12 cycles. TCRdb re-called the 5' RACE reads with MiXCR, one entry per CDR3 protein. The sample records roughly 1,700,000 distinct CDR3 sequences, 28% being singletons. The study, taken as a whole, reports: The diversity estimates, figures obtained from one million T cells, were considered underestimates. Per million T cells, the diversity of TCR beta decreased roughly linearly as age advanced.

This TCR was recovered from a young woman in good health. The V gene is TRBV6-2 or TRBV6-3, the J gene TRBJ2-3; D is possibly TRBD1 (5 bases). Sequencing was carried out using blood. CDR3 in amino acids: CASRATGSTDTQYF. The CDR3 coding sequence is TGTGCCAGCAGGGCAACAGGAAGCACAGATACGCAGTATTTT.